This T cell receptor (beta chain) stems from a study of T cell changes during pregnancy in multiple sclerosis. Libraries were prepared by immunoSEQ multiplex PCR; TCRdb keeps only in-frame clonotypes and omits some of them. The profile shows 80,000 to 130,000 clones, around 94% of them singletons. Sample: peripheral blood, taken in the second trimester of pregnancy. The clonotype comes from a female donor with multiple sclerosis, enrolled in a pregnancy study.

The CDR3 sequence: CASSYSTANYGYTF. CDR3 bases: TGTGCCAGCAGTTACTCGACAGCGAACTATGGCTACACCTTC. The chain is built from TRBV6-5 and TRBJ1-2; D might be TRBD1 (5 bases). The germline CDR1 and CDR2 sequences are MNHEY and SVGAGI. Trimming took 0 bases from V and 2 from J, leaving 7 bases between them. The CDR3 covers 14 residues.